This T cell receptor (beta chain) was recovered during a study of shared clonotypes between healthy human individuals. Only CD45RO-negative cells positively selected for CCR7 counted as naive CD8 cells, so terminally differentiated effector memory CD45RA+ cells were excluded. Only Caucasian adults living in Nashville, Tennessee made up the donor group. TCRdb's table, derived via immunoSEQ multiplex PCR, lists solely in-frame clones and lacks some. The table shows hundreds of thousands of clones, with 98% occurring only once. This clone was detected only once. The specimen was naive CD8+ T cells sorted from blood. This TCR was sampled from a man aged 25-45 years in good health.

The CDR3 DNA follows: TGTGCCAGCAGTTCCAAGCAGGGGTTATTTAACTATGGCTACACCTTC. This encodes CASSSKQGLFNYGYTF. The genes are TRBV6-5 and TRBJ1-2; TRBD1 is a possible D gene (6 bases). CDR3 size: 16 residues. V gave up 4 bases and J gave up 1 base, with 16 bases separating them. Germline V lookup: CDR1 MNHEY, CDR2 SVGAGI.